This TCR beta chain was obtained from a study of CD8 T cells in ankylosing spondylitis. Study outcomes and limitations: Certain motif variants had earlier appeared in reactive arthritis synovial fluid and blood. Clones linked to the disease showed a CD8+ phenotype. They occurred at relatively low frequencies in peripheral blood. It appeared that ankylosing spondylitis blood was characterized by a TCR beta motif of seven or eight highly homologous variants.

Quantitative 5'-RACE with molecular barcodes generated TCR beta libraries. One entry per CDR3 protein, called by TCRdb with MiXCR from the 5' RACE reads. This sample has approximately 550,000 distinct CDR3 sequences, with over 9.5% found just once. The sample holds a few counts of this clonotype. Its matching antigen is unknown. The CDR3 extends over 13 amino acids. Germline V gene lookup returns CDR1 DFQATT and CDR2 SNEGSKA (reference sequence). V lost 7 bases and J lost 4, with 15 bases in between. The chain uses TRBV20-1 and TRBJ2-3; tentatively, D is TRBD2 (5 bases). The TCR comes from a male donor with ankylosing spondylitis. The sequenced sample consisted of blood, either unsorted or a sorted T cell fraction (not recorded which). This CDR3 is CSEAGARSDTQYF. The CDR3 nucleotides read TGCAGTGAGGCGGGCGCTAGGTCAGATACGCAGTATTTT.